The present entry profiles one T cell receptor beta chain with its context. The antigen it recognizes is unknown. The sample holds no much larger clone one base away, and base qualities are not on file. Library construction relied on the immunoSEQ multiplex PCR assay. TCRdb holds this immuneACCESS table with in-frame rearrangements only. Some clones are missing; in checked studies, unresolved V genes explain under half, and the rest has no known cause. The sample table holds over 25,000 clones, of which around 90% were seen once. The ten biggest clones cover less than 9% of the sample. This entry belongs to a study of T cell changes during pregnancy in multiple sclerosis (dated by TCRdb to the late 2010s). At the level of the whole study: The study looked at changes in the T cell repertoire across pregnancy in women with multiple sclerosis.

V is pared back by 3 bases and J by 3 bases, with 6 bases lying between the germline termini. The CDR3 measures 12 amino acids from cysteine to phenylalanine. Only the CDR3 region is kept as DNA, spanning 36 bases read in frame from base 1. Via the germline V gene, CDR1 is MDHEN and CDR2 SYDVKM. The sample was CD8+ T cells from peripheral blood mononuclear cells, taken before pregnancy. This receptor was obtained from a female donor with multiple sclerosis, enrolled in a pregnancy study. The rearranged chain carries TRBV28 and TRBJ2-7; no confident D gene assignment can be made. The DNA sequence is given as TGTGCCAGCAGTTTTTCACTCTACGAGCAGTACTTC. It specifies CASSFSLYEQYF.